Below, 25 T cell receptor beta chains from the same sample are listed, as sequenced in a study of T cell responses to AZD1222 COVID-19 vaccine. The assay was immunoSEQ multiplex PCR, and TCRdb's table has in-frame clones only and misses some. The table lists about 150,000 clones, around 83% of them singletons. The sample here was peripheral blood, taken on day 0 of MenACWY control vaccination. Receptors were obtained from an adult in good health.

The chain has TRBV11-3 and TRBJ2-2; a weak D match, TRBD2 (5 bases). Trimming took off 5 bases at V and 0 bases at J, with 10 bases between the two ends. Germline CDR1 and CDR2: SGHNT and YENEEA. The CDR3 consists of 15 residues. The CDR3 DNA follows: TGTGCCAGCAGCCTGAGCGGAACGAACACCGGGGAGCTGTTTTTT. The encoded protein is CASSLSGTNTGELFF.

CDR3 in amino acids: CASSPVEGGNQPQHF. CDR3 sequence (DNA): TGTGCCAGTAGTCCGGTGGAGGGAGGCAATCAGCCCCAGCATTTT. V gene TRBV19 combines with J gene TRBJ1-5; D call uncertain. The CDR3 loop spans 15 amino acids. Per the germline V gene, CDR1 is LNHDA and CDR2 is SQIVND (reference sequence). V lost 5 bases to trimming and J lost 2 bases, with 13 bases between them. The entire variable domain, with the rest obtained from reference TRBV19 and TRBJ1-5, is as follows: DGGITQSPKYLFRKEGQNVTLSCEQNLNHDAMYWYRQDPGQGLRLIYYSQIVNDFQKGDIAEGYSVSREKKESFPLTVTSAQKNPTAFYLCASSPVEGGNQPQHFGDGTRLSIL.

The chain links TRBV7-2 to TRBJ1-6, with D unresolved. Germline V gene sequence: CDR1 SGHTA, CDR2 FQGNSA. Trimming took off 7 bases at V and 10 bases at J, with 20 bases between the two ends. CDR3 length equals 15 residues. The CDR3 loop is CASTPPGRAKSPLHF. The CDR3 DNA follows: TGTGCCAGCACCCCACCCGGGAGGGCGAAGTCACCCCTCCACTTT.

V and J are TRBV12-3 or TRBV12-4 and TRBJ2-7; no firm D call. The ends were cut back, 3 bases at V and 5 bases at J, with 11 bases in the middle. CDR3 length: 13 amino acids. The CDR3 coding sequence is TGTGCCAGCAGTTTGAACAGTCGGGACGAGCAGTACTTC. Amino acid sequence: CASSLNSRDEQYF.

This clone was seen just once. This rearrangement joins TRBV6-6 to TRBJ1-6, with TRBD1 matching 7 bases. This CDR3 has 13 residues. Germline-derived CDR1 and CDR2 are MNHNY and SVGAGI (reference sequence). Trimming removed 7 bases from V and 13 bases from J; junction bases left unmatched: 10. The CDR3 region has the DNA TGTGCCAGCAACTCGGGACAGTGGGATCCCCTCCACTTT. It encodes CASNSGQWDPLHF.

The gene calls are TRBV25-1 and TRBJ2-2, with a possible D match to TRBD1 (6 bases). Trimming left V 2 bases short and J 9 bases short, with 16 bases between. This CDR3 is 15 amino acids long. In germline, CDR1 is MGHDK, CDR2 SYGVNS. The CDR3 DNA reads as TGTGCCAGCAGTGAAGGTGGCAGGGGAATCAGGGAGCTGTTTTTT. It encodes CASSEGGRGIRELFF.

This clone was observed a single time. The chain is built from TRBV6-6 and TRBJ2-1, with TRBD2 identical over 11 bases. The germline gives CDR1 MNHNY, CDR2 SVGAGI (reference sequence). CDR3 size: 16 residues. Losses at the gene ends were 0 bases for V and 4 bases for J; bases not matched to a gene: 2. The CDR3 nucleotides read TGTGCCAGCAGTTACTCGCTAGCGGGGGGTTACAATGAGCAGTTCTTC. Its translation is CASSYSLAGGYNEQFF.

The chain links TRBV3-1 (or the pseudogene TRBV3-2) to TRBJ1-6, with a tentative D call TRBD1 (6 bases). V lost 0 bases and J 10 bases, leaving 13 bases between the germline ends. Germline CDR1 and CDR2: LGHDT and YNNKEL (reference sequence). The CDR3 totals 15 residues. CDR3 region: CASSQETGYPSPLHF. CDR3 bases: TGTGCCAGCAGCCAAGAGACAGGTTACCCCTCACCCCTCCACTTT.

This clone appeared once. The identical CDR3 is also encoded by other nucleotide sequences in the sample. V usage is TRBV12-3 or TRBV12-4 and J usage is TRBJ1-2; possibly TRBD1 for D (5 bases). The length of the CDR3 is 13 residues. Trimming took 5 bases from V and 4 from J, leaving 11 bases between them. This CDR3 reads CASSPTGGYGYTF. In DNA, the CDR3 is TGTGCCAGCAGTCCAACCGGGGGCTATGGCTACACCTTC.

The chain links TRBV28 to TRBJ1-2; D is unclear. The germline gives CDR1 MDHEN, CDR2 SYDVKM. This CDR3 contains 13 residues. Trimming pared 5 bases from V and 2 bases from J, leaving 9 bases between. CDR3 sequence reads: CASSRVGNYGYTF. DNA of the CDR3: TGTGCCAGCAGTCGGGTAGGAAACTATGGCTACACCTTC.

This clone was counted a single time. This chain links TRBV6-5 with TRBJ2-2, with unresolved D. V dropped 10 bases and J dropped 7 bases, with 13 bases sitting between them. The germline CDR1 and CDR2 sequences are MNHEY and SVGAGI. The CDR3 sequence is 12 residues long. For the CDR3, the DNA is TGTGCCACCCTGCCCCGTAGCGGGGAGCTGTTTTTT. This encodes CATLPRSGELFF.

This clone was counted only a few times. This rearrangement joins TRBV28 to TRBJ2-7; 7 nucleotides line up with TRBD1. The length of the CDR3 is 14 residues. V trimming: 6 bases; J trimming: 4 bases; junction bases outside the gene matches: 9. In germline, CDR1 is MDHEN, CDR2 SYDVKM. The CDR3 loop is CASSSGTALYEQYV. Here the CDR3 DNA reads TGTGCCAGCAGCTCCGGGACAGCCCTTTACGAGCAGTACGTC.

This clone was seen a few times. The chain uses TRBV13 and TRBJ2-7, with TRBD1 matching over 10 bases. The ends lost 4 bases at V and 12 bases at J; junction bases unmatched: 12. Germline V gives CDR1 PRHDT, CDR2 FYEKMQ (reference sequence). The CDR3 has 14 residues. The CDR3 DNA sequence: TGTGCCAGCAGCTCAACCACTGACAGGGGGCGAAGGTACTTC. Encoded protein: CASSSTTDRGRRYF.

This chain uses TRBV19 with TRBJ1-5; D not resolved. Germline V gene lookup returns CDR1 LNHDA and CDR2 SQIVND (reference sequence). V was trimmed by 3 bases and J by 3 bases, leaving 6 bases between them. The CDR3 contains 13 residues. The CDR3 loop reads CASSINNNQPQHF. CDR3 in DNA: TGTGCCAGTAGTATTAACAACAATCAGCCCCAGCATTTT.

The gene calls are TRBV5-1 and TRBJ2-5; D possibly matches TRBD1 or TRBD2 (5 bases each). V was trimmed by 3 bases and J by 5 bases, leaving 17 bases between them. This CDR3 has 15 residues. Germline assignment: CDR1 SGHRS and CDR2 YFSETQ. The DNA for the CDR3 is TGCGCCAGCAGCTGGGACGCCAGCCGAGGGGAGACCCAGTACTTC. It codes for CASSWDASRGETQYF.

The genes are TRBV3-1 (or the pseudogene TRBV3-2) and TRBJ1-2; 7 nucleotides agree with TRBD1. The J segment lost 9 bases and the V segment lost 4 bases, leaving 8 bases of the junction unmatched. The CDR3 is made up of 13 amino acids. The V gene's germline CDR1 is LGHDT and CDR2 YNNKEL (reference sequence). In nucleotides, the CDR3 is TGTGCCAGCAGCCTCAGGCGACAGGGCCGCTACACCTTC. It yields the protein CASSLRRQGRYTF.

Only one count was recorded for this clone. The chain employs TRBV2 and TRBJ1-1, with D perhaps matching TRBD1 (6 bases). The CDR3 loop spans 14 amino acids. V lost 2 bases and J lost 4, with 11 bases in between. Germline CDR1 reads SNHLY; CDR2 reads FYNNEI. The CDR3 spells CASSEQGRGTEAFF. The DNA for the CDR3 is TGTGCCAGCAGTGAACAGGGGAGGGGCACTGAAGCTTTCTTT.

The CDR3 DNA reads as TGTGCCAGCGGCCTCGGACTAGCGGGGGGATGCTACGAGCAGTACGTC. Translation gives CASGLGLAGGCYEQYV. J is TRBJ2-7 and V is TRBV27; TRBD2 agrees at 14 bases. The CDR3 is made up of 16 amino acids. With 8 bases clipped from V and 3 bases from J, the junction kept 9 bases outside the gene matches. In germline, CDR1 is MNHEY, CDR2 SMNVEV (reference sequence).

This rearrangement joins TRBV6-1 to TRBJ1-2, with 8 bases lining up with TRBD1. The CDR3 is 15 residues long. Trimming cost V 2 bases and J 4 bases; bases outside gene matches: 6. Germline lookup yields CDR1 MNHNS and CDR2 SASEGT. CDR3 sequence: CASSESGGGLYGYTF. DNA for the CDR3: TGTGCCAGCAGTGAATCAGGGGGCGGCCTCTATGGCTACACCTTC.

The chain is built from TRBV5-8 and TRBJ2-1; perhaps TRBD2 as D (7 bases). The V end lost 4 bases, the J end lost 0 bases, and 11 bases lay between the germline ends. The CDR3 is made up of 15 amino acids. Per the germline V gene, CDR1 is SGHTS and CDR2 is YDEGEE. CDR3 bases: TGTGCCAGCAGCCTCGGGGGGCGCTCCTACAATGAGCAGTTCTTC. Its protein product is CASSLGGRSYNEQFF.

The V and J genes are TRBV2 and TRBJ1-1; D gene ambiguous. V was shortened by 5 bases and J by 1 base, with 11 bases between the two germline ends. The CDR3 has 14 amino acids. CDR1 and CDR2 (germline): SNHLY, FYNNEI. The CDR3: CASSQHHGNTEAFF. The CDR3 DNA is TGTGCCAGCAGTCAGCACCATGGGAACACTGAAGCTTTCTTT. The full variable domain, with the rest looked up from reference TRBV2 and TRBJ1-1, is EPEVTQTPSHQVTQMGQEVILRCVPISNHLYFYWYRQILGQKVEFLVSFYNNEISEKSEIFDDQFSVERPDGSNFTLKIRSTKLEDSAMYFCASSQHHGNTEAFFGQGTRLTVV.

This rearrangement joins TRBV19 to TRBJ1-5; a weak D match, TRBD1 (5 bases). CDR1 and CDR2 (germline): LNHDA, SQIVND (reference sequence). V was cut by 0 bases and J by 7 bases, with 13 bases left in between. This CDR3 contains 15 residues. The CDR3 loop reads CASSIDLWGRQPQHF. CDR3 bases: TGTGCCAGTAGTATAGATCTATGGGGACGGCAGCCCCAGCATTTT.

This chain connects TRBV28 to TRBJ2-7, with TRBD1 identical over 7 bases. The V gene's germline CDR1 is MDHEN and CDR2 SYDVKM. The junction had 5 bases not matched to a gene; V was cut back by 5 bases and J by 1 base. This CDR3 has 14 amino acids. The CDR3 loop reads CASSRTGVSYEQYV. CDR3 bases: TGTGCCAGCAGTCGAACAGGGGTTTCCTACGAGCAGTACGTC.

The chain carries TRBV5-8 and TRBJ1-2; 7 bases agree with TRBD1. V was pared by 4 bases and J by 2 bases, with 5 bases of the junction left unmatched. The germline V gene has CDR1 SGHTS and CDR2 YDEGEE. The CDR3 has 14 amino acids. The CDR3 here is CASSKGQLNYGYTF. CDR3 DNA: TGTGCCAGCAGCAAGGGACAGTTAAACTATGGCTACACCTTC.

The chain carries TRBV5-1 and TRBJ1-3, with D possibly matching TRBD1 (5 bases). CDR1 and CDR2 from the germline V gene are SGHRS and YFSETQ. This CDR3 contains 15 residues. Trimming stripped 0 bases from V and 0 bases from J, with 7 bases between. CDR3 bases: TGCGCCAGCAGCTTGGAGGGGAACTCTGGAAACACCATATATTTT. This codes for CASSLEGNSGNTIYF.